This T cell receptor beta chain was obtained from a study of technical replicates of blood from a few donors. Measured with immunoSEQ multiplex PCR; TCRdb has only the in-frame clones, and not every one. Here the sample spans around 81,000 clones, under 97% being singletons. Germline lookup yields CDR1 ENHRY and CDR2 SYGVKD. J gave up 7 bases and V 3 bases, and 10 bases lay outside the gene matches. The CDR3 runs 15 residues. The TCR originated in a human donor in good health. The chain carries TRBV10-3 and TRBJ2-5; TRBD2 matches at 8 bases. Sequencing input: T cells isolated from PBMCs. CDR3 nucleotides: TGTGCCATCAGTGATGGCGGGGGGACGGCCGGGACCCAGTACTTC. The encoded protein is CAISDGGGTAGTQYF.